This passage covers 10 T cell receptor beta chains from one sample sequenced in a study of response to subunit inactivated influenza vaccine. TCRdb itself ran the RT-PCR reads through MiXCR, one entry per CDR3 protein. The data contain roughly 780,000 distinct CDR3 sequences, roughly 20% of them singletons. This specimen consisted of PBMCs from blood, obtained 5 days after vaccination. These receptors were collected from a man aged 50 or older who received an inactivated influenza vaccine.

This clonotype occurred a few times. J is TRBJ1-1 and V is TRBV15, with unresolved D. There are 16 residues in the CDR3. The V and J ends lost 0 bases and 1 base respectively, with 12 bases between them. Germline CDR1 reads LNHNV; CDR2 reads YYDKDF (reference sequence). The CDR3 DNA sequence: TGTGCCACCAGCAGAGAGGTCCCGTTGCGGAACACTGAAGCTTTCTTT. Translated: CATSREVPLRNTEAFF.

In this sample, this clonotype turned up many times. The rearrangement links TRBV12-3 or TRBV12-4 to TRBJ2-3; possible D gene TRBD2, 6 bases. There are 14 residues in the CDR3. The V end lost 6 bases, the J end lost 1 base, and 11 bases lay between the germline ends. The CDR3 here is CASRKASGTDTQYF. Written as DNA, the CDR3 is TGTGCCAGCAGAAAGGCTAGCGGCACAGATACGCAGTATTTT.

The rearrangement links TRBV29-1 to TRBJ2-7, with 12 bases aligning to TRBD1. The CDR3 runs to 16 residues. Looked up from germline, CDR1 is SQVTM and CDR2 is ANQGSEA. Unmatched junction bases numbered 8, after V lost 4 bases and J lost 1 base. The CDR3 protein is CSVVGTGGATSYEQYF. The CDR3 DNA is TGCAGCGTTGTAGGGACAGGGGGCGCGACATCCTACGAGCAGTACTTC.

V and J are TRBV4-3 and TRBJ2-1; D not certain. The V gene lost 0 bases and the J gene lost 4 bases, with 7 bases spanning the gap. This CDR3 has 14 amino acids. Germline V gene data show CDR1 as LGHNA and CDR2 as YSLEER. CDR3 sequence (DNA): TGCGCCAGCAGCCAAGACAGGTTTTACAATGAGCAGTTCTTC. Translating gives CASSQDRFYNEQFF.

This clonotype was found many times. This sequence joins TRBV11-1 and TRBJ2-3, with 8 positions matching TRBD2. Germline loops: CDR1 SGHAT, CDR2 FQDESV (reference sequence). This CDR3 contains 20 residues. V gave up 1 base and J gave up 1 base; unmatched junction bases: 16. The CDR3 DNA reads TGTGCCAGCAGCTTAGTGGGCGGCGCGGGGGGTGCCCTGGGCACAGATACGCAGTATTTT. It encodes CASSLVGGAGGALGTDTQYF. Filled out from reference TRBV11-1 and TRBJ2-3, the complete variable domain reads EAEVAQSPRYKITEKSQAVAFWCDPISGHATLYWYRQILGQGPELLVQFQDESVVDDSQLPKDRFSAERLKGVDSTLKIQPAELGDSAMYLCASSLVGGAGGALGTDTQYFGPGTRLTVL.

The rearrangement uses TRBV5-5 and TRBJ1-6, with D uncertain. Germline-derived CDR1 and CDR2 are SGHKS and YYEKEE (reference sequence). The CDR3 runs 14 residues. The germline V and J ends were trimmed by 0 bases and 13 bases, with 14 bases remaining between them. The CDR3, as DNA: TGTGCCAGCAGCTTGGCCCCGGGCCCGGCCCCCCTCCACTTT. This gives the protein CASSLAPGPAPLHF.

This clonotype was counted many times. This chain uses TRBV12-3 or TRBV12-4 with TRBJ2-1; 8 positions match TRBD1. There are 14 residues in the CDR3. The trim removed 2 bases at V and 8 bases at J, leaving 5 bases unmatched. The CDR3 DNA reads TGTGCCAGCAGTTTAAACAGGGGGTCATATGAGCAGTTCTTC. As protein: CASSLNRGSYEQFF.

This clonotype has a count of ten or more. This sequence joins TRBV5-6 and TRBJ2-1, with TRBD2 matching 12 bases. Trimming at V came to 2 bases and at J to 5 bases, leaving 2 bases not matched to a gene. The CDR3 runs to 15 residues. Germline V gene data show CDR1 as SGHDT and CDR2 as YYEEEE. CDR3 sequence reads: CASSFRLAGDNEQFF. DNA for the CDR3: TGTGCCAGCAGCTTTAGACTAGCGGGGGACAATGAGCAGTTCTTC.

This chain connects TRBV20-1 to TRBJ1-1; D is uncertain. V lost 0 bases, J lost 3 bases, and 17 bases lay in between. Per germline, CDR1 DFQATT and CDR2 SNEGSKA (reference sequence). The CDR3 sequence is 16 residues long. The CDR3 sequence: CSARDQLAGTDTEAFF. As DNA, the CDR3 is TGCAGTGCTAGAGATCAATTGGCAGGTACAGACACTGAAGCTTTCTTT.

The J gene is TRBJ2-3, the V gene TRBV20-1; 13 bases align to TRBD2. CDR1 and CDR2 (germline): DFQATT, SNEGSKA (reference sequence). This CDR3 has 16 residues. V dropped 1 base and J dropped 0; count of bases not matched to a gene: 1. This CDR3 is CSARVGLAGSTDTQYF. As DNA, the CDR3 is TGCAGTGCTAGAGTGGGACTAGCGGGGAGCACAGATACGCAGTATTTT.